The T cell receptor (beta chain) under discussion was sequenced for a study of blood T cells in healthy people across ages. The germline CDR1 and CDR2 sequences are MNHEY and SVGAGI. This CDR3 has 14 residues. Trimming left V 1 base short and J 2 bases short, with 8 bases between. A second about 7 to 12 cycle PCR used barcoded and J-beta primers. TCRdb passed the 5' RACE reads through MiXCR, listing each CDR3 protein once. This table holds roughly 1 million distinct CDR3 sequences, about 23% found once. These sequences were also reported in another study, on T cells of mothers and their children.

Sequenced: blood. The TCR comes from a girl aged 2 to 10 in good health. The chain joins TRBV6-5 to TRBJ1-2; the D is unclear. The CDR3 DNA sequence: TGTGCCAGCAGTTACTTGACGAGCAACTATGGCTACACCTTC. Translated, it gives CASSYLTSNYGYTF.